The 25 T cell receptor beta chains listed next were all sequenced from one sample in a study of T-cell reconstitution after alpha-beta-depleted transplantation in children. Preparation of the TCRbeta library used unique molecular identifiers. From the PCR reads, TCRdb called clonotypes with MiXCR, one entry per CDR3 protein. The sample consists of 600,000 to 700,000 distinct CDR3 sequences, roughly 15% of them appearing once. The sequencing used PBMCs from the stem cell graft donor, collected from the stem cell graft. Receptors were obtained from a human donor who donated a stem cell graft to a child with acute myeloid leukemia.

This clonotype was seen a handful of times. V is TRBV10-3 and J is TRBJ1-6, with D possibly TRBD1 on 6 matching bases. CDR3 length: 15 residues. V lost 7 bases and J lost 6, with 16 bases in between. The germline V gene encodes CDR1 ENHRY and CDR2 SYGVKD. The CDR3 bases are TGTGCCATCATCTACCACAGGGACTTTAATTCACCCCTCCACTTT. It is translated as CAIIYHRDFNSPLHF.

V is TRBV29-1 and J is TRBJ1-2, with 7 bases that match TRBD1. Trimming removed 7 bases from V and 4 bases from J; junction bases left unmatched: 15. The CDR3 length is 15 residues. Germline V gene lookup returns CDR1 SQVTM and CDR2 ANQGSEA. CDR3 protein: CSAAITGVISYGYTF. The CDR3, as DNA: TGCAGCGCGGCGATTACAGGGGTTATTTCCTATGGCTACACCTTC.

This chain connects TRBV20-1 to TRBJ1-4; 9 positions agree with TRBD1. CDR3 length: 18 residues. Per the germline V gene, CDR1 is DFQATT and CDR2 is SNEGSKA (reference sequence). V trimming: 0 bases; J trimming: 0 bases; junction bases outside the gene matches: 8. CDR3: CSARDTGQGLTTNEKLFF. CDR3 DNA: TGCAGTGCTAGAGACACGGGACAGGGCTTAACAACTAATGAAAAACTGTTTTTT.

CDR3 in DNA: TGTGCCAGCAGTTACGAGGGGGGGGGAACTTTCTTT. This sequence encodes CASSYEGGGTFF. The rearrangement joins TRBV6-5 to TRBJ1-1, with a possible D match to TRBD1 (6 bases). The CDR3 is 12 amino acids. Germline V gene data show CDR1 as MNHEY and CDR2 as SVGAGI. Trimming removed 2 bases at V and 12 bases at J, with 13 bases between.

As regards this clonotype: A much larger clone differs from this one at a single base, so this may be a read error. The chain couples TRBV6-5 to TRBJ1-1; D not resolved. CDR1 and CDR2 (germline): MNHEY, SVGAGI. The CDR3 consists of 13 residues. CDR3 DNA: TGTGCCGGCAGTTATGAGATGAACACTGAAGCTTTCTTT. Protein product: CAGSYEMNTEAFF.

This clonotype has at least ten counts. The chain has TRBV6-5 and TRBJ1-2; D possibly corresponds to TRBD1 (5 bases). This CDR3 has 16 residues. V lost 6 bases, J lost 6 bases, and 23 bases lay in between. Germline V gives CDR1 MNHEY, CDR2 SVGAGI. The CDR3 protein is CASSSARGAQLNGYTF. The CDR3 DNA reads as TGTGCCAGCAGCTCCGCTCGTGGGGCGCAATTGAATGGCTACACCTTC.

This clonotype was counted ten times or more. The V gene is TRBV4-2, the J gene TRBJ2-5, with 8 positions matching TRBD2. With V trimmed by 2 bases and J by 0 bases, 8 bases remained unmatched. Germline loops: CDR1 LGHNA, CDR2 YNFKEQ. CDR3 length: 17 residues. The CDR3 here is CASSQITGGGYQETQYF. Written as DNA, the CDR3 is TGTGCCAGCAGCCAAATTACTGGCGGGGGGTACCAAGAGACCCAGTACTTC.

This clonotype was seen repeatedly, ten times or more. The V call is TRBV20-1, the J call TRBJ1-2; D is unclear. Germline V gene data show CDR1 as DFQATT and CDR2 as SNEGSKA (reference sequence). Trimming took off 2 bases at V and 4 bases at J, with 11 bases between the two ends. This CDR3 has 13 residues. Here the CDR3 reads CSARPDGIYGYTF. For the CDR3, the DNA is TGCAGTGCTAGACCGGACGGAATCTATGGCTACACCTTC.

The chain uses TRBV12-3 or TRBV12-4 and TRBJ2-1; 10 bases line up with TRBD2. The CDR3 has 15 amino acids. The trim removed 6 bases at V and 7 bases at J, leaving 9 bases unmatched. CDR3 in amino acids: CASSSSGGLRNEQFF. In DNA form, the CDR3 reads TGTGCCAGCAGCTCTAGCGGGGGCCTTCGGAATGAGCAGTTCTTC.

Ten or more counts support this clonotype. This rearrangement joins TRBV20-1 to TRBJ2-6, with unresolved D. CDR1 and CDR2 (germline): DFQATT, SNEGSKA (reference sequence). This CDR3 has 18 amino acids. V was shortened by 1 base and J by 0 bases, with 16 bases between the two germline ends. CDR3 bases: TGCAGTGCTAGAGGTCCTAGAACCCCTATCTCTGGGGCCAACGTCCTGACTTTC. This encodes CSARGPRTPISGANVLTF.

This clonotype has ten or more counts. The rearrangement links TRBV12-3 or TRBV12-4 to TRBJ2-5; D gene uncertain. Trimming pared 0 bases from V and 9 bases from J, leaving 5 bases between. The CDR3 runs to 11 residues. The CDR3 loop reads CASSLAEAQYF. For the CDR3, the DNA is TGTGCCAGCAGTTTAGCCGAGGCCCAGTACTTC.

The CDR3 reads CASSLGIAPRSYNEQFF. In nucleotides, the CDR3 is TGTGCCAGCAGCTTAGGTATAGCCCCGCGGTCCTACAATGAGCAGTTCTTC. The chain has TRBV7-8 and TRBJ2-1, with D unresolved. The germline V gene has CDR1 SGHVS and CDR2 FQNEAQ. V was clipped by 1 base and J by 1 base, with 14 bases between them. The CDR3 is made up of 17 amino acids.

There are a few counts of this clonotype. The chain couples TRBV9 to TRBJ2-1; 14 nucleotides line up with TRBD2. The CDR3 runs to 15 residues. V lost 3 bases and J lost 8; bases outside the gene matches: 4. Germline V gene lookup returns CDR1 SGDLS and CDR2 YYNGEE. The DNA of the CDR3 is TGTGCCAGCAGCGATACGGGACTAGCGGGGGATGAGCAGTTCTTC. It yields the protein CASSDTGLAGDEQFF.

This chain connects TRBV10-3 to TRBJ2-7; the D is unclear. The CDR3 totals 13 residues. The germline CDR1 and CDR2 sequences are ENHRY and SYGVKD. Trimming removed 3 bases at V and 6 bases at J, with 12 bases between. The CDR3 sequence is CAISELLEGEQYV. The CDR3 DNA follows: TGTGCCATCAGTGAACTCTTGGAAGGCGAGCAGTACGTC.

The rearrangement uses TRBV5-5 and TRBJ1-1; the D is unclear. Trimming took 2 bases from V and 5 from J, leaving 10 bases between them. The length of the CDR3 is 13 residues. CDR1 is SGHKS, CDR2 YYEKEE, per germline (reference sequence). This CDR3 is CASSFRLGTEAFF. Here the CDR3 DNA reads TGTGCCAGCAGCTTCCGACTTGGGACTGAAGCTTTCTTT.

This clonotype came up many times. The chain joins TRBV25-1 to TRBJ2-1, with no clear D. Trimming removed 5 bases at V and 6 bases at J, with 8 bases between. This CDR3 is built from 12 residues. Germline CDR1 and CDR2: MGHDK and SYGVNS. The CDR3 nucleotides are TGTGCCAGCAGTCTCGCGTTCAATGAGCAGTTCTTC. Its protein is CASSLAFNEQFF.

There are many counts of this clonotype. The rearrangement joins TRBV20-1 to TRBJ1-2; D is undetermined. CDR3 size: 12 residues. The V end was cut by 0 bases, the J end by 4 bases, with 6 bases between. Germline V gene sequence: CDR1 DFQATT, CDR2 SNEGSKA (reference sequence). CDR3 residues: CSARESSYGYTF. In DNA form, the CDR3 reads TGCAGTGCTAGAGAGTCGAGCTATGGCTACACCTTC.

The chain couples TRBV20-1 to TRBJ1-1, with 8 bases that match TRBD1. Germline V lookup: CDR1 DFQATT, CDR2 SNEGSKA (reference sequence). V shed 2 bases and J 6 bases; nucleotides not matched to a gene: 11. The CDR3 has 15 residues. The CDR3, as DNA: TGCAGTGCTAGAACATTGACAGGGGCCGGGGCTGAAGCTTTCTTT. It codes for CSARTLTGAGAEAFF.

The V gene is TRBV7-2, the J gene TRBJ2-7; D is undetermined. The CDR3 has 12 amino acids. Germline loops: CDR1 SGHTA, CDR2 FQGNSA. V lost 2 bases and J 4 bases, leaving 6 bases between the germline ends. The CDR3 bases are TGTGCCAGCAGCTTATACCCTTACGAGCAGTACGTC. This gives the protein CASSLYPYEQYV.

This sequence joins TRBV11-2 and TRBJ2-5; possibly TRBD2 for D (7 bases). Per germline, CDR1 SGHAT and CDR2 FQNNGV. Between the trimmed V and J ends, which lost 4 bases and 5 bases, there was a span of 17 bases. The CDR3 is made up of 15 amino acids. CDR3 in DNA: TGTGCCAGCAGCTGGGGGGCGGGGGTGGTTGAGACCCAGTACTTC. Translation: CASSWGAGVVETQYF.

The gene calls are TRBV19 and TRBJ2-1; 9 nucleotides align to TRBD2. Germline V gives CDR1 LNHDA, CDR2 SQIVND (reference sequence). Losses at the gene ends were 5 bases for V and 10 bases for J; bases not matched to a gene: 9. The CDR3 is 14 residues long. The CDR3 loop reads CASSWPSGVQEQFF. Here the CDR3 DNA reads TGTGCCAGTAGTTGGCCTAGCGGGGTCCAAGAGCAGTTCTTC.

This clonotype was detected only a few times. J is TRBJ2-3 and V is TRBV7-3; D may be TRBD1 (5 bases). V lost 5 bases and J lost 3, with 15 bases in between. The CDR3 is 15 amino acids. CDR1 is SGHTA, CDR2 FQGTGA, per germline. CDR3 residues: CASSRAGIGTDTQYF. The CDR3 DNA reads TGTGCCAGCAGCCGAGCAGGGATCGGGACAGATACGCAGTATTTT.

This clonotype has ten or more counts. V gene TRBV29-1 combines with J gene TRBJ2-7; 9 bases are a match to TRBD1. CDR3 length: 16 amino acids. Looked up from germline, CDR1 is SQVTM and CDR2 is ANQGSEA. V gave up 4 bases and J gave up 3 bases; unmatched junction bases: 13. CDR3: CSVVEGTGLYLYEQYF. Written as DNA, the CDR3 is TGCAGCGTTGTCGAAGGGACAGGGCTCTATCTCTACGAGCAGTACTTC.

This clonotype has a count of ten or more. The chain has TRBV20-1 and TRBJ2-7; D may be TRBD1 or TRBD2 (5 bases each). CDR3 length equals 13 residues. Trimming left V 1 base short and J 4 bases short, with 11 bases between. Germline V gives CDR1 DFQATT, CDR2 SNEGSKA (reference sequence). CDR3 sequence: CSARGVGEYEQYV. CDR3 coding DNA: TGCAGTGCTAGAGGGGTGGGGGAGTACGAGCAGTACGTC.

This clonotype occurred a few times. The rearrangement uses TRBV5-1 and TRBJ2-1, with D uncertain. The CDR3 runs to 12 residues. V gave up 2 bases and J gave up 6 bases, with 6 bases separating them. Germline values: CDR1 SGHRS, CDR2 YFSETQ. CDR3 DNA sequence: TGCGCCAGCAGCTTAAGTACCAATGAGCAGTTCTTC. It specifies CASSLSTNEQFF.